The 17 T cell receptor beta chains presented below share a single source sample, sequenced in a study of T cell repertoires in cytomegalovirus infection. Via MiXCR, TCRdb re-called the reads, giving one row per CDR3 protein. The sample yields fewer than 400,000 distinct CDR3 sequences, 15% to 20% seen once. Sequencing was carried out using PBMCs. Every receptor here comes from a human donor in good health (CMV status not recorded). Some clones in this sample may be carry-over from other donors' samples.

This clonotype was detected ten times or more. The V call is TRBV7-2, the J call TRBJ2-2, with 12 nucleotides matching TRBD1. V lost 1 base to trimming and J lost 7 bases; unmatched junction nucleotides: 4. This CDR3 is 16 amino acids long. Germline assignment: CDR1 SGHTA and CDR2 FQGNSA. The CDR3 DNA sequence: TGTGCCAGCAGCTTAGTGGGGACAGGGGGCCTCGGGGAGCTGTTTTTT. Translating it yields CASSLVGTGGLGELFF.

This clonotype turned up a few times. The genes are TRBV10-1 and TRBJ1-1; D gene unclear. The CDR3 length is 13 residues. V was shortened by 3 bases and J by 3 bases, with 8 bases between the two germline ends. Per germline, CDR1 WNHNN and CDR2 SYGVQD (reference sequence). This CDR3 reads CASSEERYTEAFF. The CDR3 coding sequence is TGCGCCAGCAGTGAAGAACGGTACACTGAAGCTTTCTTT.

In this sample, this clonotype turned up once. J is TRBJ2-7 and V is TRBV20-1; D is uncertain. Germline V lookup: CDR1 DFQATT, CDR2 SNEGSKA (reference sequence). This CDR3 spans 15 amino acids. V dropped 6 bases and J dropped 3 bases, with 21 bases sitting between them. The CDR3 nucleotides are TGCAGTGCCGTCACCCGTCGGACGGCTTACTACGAGCAGTACTTC. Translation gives CSAVTRRTAYYEQYF.

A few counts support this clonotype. The CDR3 region is CSARSPPNEQFF. The CDR3 nucleotides read TGCAGTGCTAGATCCCCCCCCAATGAGCAGTTCTTC. The rearrangement uses TRBV20-1 and TRBJ2-1; D uncertain. Trimming stripped 2 bases from V and 6 bases from J, with 8 bases between. Per the germline V gene, CDR1 is DFQATT and CDR2 is SNEGSKA (reference sequence). The length of the CDR3 is 12 residues.

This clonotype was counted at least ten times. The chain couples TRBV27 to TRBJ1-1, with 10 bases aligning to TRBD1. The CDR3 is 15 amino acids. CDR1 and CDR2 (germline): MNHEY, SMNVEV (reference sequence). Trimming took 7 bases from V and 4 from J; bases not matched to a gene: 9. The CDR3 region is CASKFRQGARTEAFF. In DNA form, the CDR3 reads TGTGCCAGCAAATTTAGACAGGGGGCGCGCACTGAAGCTTTCTTT.

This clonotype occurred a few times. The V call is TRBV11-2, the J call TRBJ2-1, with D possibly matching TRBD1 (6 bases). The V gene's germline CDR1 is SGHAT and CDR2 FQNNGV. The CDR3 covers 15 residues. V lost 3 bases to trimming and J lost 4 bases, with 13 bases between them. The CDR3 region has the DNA TGTGCCAGCAGCTTCCCGGACAGACCATACAATGAGCAGTTCTTC. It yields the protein CASSFPDRPYNEQFF.

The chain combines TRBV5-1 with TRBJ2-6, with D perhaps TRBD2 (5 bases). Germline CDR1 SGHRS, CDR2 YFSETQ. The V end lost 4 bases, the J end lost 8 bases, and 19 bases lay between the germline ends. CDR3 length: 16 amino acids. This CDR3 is CASSPPSGSVPNVLTF. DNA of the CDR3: TGCGCCAGCAGCCCTCCATCGGGGTCAGTGCCCAACGTCCTGACTTTC.

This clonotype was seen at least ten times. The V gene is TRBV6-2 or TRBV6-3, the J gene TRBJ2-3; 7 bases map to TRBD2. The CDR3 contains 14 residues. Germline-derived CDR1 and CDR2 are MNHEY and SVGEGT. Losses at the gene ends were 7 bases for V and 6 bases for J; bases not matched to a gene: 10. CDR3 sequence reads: CASIKRDGADTQYF. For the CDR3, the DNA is TGTGCCAGCATCAAGCGGGATGGGGCGGATACGCAGTATTTT.

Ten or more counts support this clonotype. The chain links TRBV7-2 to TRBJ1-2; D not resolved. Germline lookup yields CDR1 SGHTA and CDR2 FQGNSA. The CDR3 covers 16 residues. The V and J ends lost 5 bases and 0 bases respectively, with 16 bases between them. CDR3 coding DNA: TGTGCCAGCAGCCCTGCTGGTCTCCCAGCTAACTATGGCTACACCTTC. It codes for CASSPAGLPANYGYTF.

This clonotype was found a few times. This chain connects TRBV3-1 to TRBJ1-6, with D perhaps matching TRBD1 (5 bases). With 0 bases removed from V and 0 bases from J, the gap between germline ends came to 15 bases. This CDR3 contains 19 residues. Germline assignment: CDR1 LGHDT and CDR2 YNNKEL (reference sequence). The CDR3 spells CASSQDLPGISSYNSPLHF. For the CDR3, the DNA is TGTGCCAGCAGCCAAGACTTACCAGGGATCAGCTCCTATAATTCACCCCTCCACTTT.

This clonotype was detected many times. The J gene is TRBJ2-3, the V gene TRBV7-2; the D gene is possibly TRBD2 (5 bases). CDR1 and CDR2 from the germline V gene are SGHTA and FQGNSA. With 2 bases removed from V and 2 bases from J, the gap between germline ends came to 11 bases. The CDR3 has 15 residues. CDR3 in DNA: TGTGCCAGCAGCTTACGGGGTCCCATCACAGATACGCAGTATTTT. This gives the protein CASSLRGPITDTQYF.

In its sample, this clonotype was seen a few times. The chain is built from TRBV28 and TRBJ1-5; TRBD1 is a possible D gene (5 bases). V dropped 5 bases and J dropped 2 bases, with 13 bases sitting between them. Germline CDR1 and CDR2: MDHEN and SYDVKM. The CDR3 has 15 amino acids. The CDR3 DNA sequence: TGTGCCAGCAGTCTGGGACCGACCCGCAATCAGCCCCAGCATTTT. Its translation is CASSLGPTRNQPQHF.

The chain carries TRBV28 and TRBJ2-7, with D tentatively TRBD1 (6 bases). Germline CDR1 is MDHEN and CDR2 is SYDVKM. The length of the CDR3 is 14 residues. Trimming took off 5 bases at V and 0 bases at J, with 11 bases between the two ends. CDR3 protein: CASSLRQVSYEQYF. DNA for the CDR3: TGTGCCAGCAGTCTCAGACAGGTCTCCTACGAGCAGTACTTC. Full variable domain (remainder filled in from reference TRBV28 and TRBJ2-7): DVKVTQSSRYLVKRTGEKVFLECVQDMDHENMFWYRQDPGLGLRLIYFSYDVKMKEKGDIPEGYSVSREKKERFSLILESASTNQTSMYLCASSLRQVSYEQYFGPGTRLTVT.

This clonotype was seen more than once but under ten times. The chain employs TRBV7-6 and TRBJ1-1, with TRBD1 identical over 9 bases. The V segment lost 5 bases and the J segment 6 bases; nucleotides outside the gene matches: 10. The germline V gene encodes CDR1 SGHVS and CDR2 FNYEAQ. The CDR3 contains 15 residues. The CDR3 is CASSAPGTGFSEAFF. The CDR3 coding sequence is TGTGCCAGCAGCGCGCCTGGGACAGGGTTTTCTGAAGCTTTCTTT.

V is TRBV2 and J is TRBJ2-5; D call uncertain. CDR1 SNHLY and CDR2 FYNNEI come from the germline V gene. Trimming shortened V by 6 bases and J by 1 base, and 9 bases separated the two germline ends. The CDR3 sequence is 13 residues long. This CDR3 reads CASSRSLQETQYF. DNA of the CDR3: TGTGCCAGCAGCCGGAGCCTCCAAGAGACCCAGTACTTC.

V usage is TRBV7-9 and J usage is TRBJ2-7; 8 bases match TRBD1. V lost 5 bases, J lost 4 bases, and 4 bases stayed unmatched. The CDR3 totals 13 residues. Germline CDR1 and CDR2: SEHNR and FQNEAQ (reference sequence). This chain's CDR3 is CASSGQGQYEQYF. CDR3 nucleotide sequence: TGTGCCAGCAGCGGACAGGGACAATACGAGCAGTACTTC.

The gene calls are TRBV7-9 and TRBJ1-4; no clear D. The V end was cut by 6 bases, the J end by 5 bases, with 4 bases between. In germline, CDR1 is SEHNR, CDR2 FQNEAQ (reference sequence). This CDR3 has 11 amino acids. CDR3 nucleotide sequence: TGTGCCAGCAGACTGAATGAAAAACTGTTTTTT. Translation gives CASRLNEKLFF.